This entry concerns a single T cell receptor beta chain. The data originate from a study of blood T cell repertoires in COVID-19. Study information: COVID-19 samples from acute and convalescent phases originated in the United States, Italy and Spain.

Profiled with immunoSEQ multiplex PCR; TCRdb holds only in-frame clones, not every one. The sample records 310,000 or so clones, around 90% being singletons. CDR1 and CDR2 from the germline V gene are MDHEN and SYDVKM. Trimming pared 1 base from V and 0 bases from J, leaving 10 bases between. The CDR3 runs 16 residues. All enrollees were about 18 to 100 years old and from fewer than 25 US areas. Self-reported history from a screening survey and questionnaire set each donor's cohort. Cohort 3 donors were reported recovered after two negative PCRs, clearance, or symptom resolution. Sequencing input: PBMCs or T cells enriched from blood (not recorded which). The TCR comes from a woman in her late teens or twenties who had recovered from COVID-19. This rearrangement joins TRBV28 to TRBJ1-3, with D tentatively TRBD1 (5 bases). CDR3 nucleotides: TGTGCCAGCAGTTTATCCGGACAAAGCTCTGGAAACACCATATATTTT. This encodes CASSLSGQSSGNTIYF.